The 12 T cell receptor beta chains reported below all come from one sample, sequenced in a study of multiple sclerosis patients with progressive multifocal leukoencephalopathy. The time point is: time of PML onset. Sequencing used immunoSEQ multiplex PCR; TCRdb keeps in-frame clones, though not all of them. The sample includes tens of thousands of clones, approximately 85% of them seen just once. The input for sequencing was PBMCs, taken from a patient treated with natalizumab. The receptors stem from a woman in her thirties with progressive multifocal leukoencephalopathy.

The chain is built from TRBV4-1 and TRBJ1-5; perhaps TRBD1 as D (5 bases). The length of the CDR3 is 16 residues. V lost 0 bases, J lost 6 bases, and 15 bases lay in between. In germline, CDR1 is MGHRA, CDR2 YSYEKL. The CDR3 reads CASSQEAPPGGQPQHF. The DNA of the CDR3 is TGCGCCAGCAGCCAAGAAGCGCCCCCGGGGGGTCAGCCCCAGCATTTT.

The genes are TRBV6-5 and TRBJ2-6; D gene ambiguous. Germline CDR1 MNHEY, CDR2 SVGAGI. V was pared by 2 bases and J by 1 base, with 6 bases between. The CDR3 extends over 15 amino acids. CDR3 region: CASSYAGSGANVLTF. The CDR3 region has the DNA TGTGCCAGCAGTTACGCCGGGTCTGGGGCCAACGTCCTGACTTTC.

This clone was detected once. The chain has TRBV6-1 and TRBJ2-1; D not resolved. V lost 6 bases and J lost 8, with 11 bases in between. CDR1 and CDR2 from the germline V gene are MNHNS and SASEGT. The CDR3 is 12 residues long. The CDR3 coding sequence is TGTGCCAGCAGGAACGTCTTGGATGAGCAGTTCTTC. Encoded protein: CASRNVLDEQFF.

This clone has just a few counts. This chain joins TRBV30 and TRBJ2-1, with D maybe TRBD1 (5 bases). In germline, CDR1 is GTSNPN, CDR2 SVGIG (reference sequence). The CDR3 has 13 amino acids. V lost 5 bases to trimming and J lost 10 bases, with 18 bases between them. CDR3 protein: CAWRPQGVGEQFF. In nucleotides, the CDR3 is TGTGCCTGGCGTCCTCAAGGGGTCGGAGAGCAGTTCTTC.

V usage is TRBV21-1 and J usage is TRBJ2-1; the table's D call of TRBD2 was not tested on the DNA. TRBV21-1 is a pseudogene segment. The CDR3 length is 16 residues. The CDR3 protein is CASSKVSSGRVNEQFF. The DNA of the CDR3 is TGTGCCAGCAGCAAAGTCTCTAGCGGGAGGGTAAATGAGCAGTTCTTC.

This chain connects TRBV19 to TRBJ1-1, with a weak D call TRBD1 (5 bases). CDR1 is LNHDA, CDR2 SQIVND, per germline (reference sequence). The CDR3 has 13 amino acids. V lost 3 bases, J lost 6 bases, and 11 bases lay in between. This chain's CDR3 is CASSMRGAAEAFF. In DNA, the CDR3 is TGTGCCAGTAGTATGAGGGGCGCCGCTGAAGCTTTCTTT. Variable domain in full (rest from reference TRBV19 and TRBJ1-1): DGGITQSPKYLFRKEGQNVTLSCEQNLNHDAMYWYRQDPGQGLRLIYYSQIVNDFQKGDIAEGYSVSREKKESFPLTVTSAQKNPTAFYLCASSMRGAAEAFFGQGTRLTVV.

About this clone: One junction end does not reproduce the germline sequence, and a read error may be involved. V gene TRBV27 combines with J gene TRBJ1-1; D ambiguous. The CDR3 has 13 residues. Germline V gene sequence: CDR1 MNHEY, CDR2 SMNVEV (reference sequence). The DNA for the CDR3 is TGTGCCAGCAGTGTATCCCGACACACTGAAGCTTTCTTT. The encoded protein is CASSVSRHTEAFF.

The genes are TRBV5-1 and TRBJ2-1; possibly TRBD2 for D (5 bases). This CDR3 has 17 amino acids. Deletions cut 5 bases from V and 1 base from J, with 19 bases between. Germline CDR1 reads SGHRS; CDR2 reads YFSETQ. The CDR3 sequence is CASSLEGSLGSYNEQFF. CDR3 in DNA: TGCGCCAGCAGTCTAGAGGGATCGCTCGGGTCCTACAATGAGCAGTTCTTC.

This clone was detected only a few times. The gene calls are TRBV5-1 and TRBJ1-3, with TRBD1 as a possible D gene (5 bases). The V end lost 0 bases, the J end lost 2 bases, and 9 bases lay between the germline ends. Per the germline V gene, CDR1 is SGHRS and CDR2 is YFSETQ. This CDR3 region has 15 residues. The CDR3 sequence is CASSLGDRTGNTIYF. CDR3 DNA: TGCGCCAGCAGCTTGGGGGACCGCACTGGAAACACCATATATTTT.

This chain joins TRBV30 and TRBJ2-2; no definite D call. V was trimmed by 2 bases and J by 0 bases, leaving 10 bases between them. Germline loops: CDR1 GTSNPN, CDR2 SVGIG (reference sequence). The CDR3 spans 15 residues. The chain's CDR3 is CAWSLRLTNTGELFF. The CDR3 DNA reads as TGTGCCTGGAGTTTACGGCTGACGAACACCGGGGAGCTGTTTTTT. Full variable domain (remainder filled in from reference TRBV30 and TRBJ2-2): SQTIHQWPATLVQPVGSPLSLECTVEGTSNPNLYWYRQAAGRGLQLLFYSVGIGQISSEVPQNLSASRPQDRQFILSSKKLLLSDSGFYLCAWSLRLTNTGELFFGEGSRLTVL.

The CDR3 region is CAISGTGIQGNTEAFF. In DNA, the CDR3 is TGTGCCATCAGTGGCACGGGCATTCAGGGGAACACTGAAGCTTTCTTT. The chain has TRBV10-3 and TRBJ1-1; D perhaps matches TRBD1 (5 bases). The CDR3 runs to 16 residues. Trimming stripped 4 bases from V and 1 base from J, with 16 bases between. The V gene's germline CDR1 is ENHRY and CDR2 SYGVKD.

This clone was counted a few times. The CDR3 nucleotides read TGTGCCAGCAGTTTACCTCAGGGGAGAGATACGCAGTATTTT. Translated: CASSLPQGRDTQYF. The chain employs TRBV28 and TRBJ2-3, with a weak D call TRBD1 (6 bases). Trimming removed 2 bases at V and 5 bases at J, with 11 bases between. This CDR3 has 14 residues. Germline V gene data show CDR1 as MDHEN and CDR2 as SYDVKM. Full variable domain (missing parts from reference TRBV28 and TRBJ2-3): DVKVTQSSRYLVKRTGEKVFLECVQDMDHENMFWYRQDPGLGLRLIYFSYDVKMKEKGDIPEGYSVSREKKERFSLILESASTNQTSMYLCASSLPQGRDTQYFGPGTRLTVL.